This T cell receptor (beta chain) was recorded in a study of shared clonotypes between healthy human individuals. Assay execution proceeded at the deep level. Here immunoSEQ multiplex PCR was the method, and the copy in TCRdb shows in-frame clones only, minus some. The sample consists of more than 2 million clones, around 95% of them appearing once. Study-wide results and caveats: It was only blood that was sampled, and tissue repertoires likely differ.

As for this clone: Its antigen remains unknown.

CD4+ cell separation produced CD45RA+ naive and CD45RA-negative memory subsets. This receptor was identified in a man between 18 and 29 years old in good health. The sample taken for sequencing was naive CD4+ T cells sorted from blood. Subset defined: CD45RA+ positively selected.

CDR3 in DNA: TGTGCCAGCTCAGAAAGACAGGGGGCATTCGGTGGAAACACCATATATTTT. This translates into CASSERQGAFGGNTIYF. The chain employs TRBV18 and TRBJ1-3, with TRBD1 identical over 10 bases. With V trimmed by 5 bases and J by 3 bases, 10 bases remained unmatched. The CDR3 loop spans 17 amino acids. CDR1 is KGHSH, CDR2 LQKENI, per germline.